The present T cell receptor beta chain was sequenced within a study of T-cell reconstitution after alpha-beta-depleted transplantation in children. This clonotype is labeled medium-sized. Molecular barcoding with unique molecular identifiers was used for the TCRbeta library. Each CDR3 protein is one row after TCRdb ran MiXCR on the PCR reads. The sample holds 6,200 or so distinct CDR3 sequences; over 12% are singletons and the top ten take approximately 5.9%. The CDR3 loop spans 11 amino acids. V lost 5 bases to trimming and J lost 7 bases, with 6 bases between them. This sequence originates from a boy younger than 18 with acute lymphoblastic leukemia, due to receive a stem cell transplant. Sequencing was performed on PBMCs, taken before TCRalphabeta/CD19-depleted stem cell transplant. The rearrangement joins TRBV12-3 or TRBV12-4 to TRBJ2-1; D is unresolved. The CDR3, as DNA: TGTGCCAGCAGTGAGTTTAATGAGCAGTTCTTC. Translation: CASSEFNEQFF.